A selection of T cell receptor beta chains follows, all from one sample in a study of T cell responses to AZD1222 COVID-19 vaccine. Profiled with immunoSEQ multiplex PCR; TCRdb holds only in-frame clones, not every one. The sample holds approximately 85,000 clones, 80% to 90% seen once. The material was peripheral blood, obtained on day 0 of AZD1222 vaccination. The receptor source for this set is an adult in good health. The CDR3 runs from the conserved cysteine through the conserved F or W. The order of the fields is clone size, J gene, V gene, D gene, CDR3 DNA, CDR3 protein. A D gene is named only where the DNA matches it firmly. Only part of the rows carry a size: once, few, many, or a class if the clone is expanded.

clone_size: once; j_call: TRBJ2-2; v_call: TRBV2; d_call: TRBD2; cdr3_nt: TGTGCCAGCAGTCTAGCGGGTTCGAACACCGGGGAGCTGTTTTTT; cdr3_aa: CASSLAGSNTGELFF
clone_size: .; j_call: TRBJ1-2; v_call: TRBV3-1/TRBV3-2; d_call: .; cdr3_nt: TGTGCCAGCAGCCAAGACAGGCCAGAAGTGGGAGGCTACACCTTC; cdr3_aa: CASSQDRPEVGGYTF
clone_size: .; j_call: TRBJ1-6; v_call: TRBV6-5; d_call: TRBD1; cdr3_nt: TGTGCCAGCAGCGTAAGGGACAGGGAGAATTCACCCCTCCACTTT; cdr3_aa: CASSVRDRENSPLHF
clone_size: .; j_call: TRBJ1-1; v_call: TRBV7-2; d_call: .; cdr3_nt: TGTGCCAGCAGCTTAGAAGACGGGACTGAAGCTTTCTTT; cdr3_aa: CASSLEDGTEAFF
clone_size: .; j_call: TRBJ2-7; v_call: TRBV10-3; d_call: .; cdr3_nt: TGTGCCATCAGGCCGGAAGGAGCCTACGAGCAGTACTTC; cdr3_aa: CAIRPEGAYEQYF
clone_size: .; j_call: TRBJ2-1; v_call: TRBV24-1; d_call: .; cdr3_nt: TGTGCCACCAGTGATTTAACAGGGAGGGGCGATGAGCAGTTCTTC; cdr3_aa: CATSDLTGRGDEQFF
clone_size: .; j_call: TRBJ1-2; v_call: TRBV6-2/TRBV6-3; d_call: .; cdr3_nt: TGTGCCAGCAGTTGGCAGGGTGGTAGTGGCTACACCTTC; cdr3_aa: CASSWQGGSGYTF
clone_size: .; j_call: TRBJ1-1; v_call: TRBV25-1; d_call: .; cdr3_nt: TGTGCCAGCTCGGATGCTGATTATTCGGACAAACCTGAAGCTTTCTTT; cdr3_aa: CASSDADYSDKPEAFF
clone_size: .; j_call: TRBJ2-5; v_call: TRBV6-1; d_call: TRBD2; cdr3_nt: TGTGCCAGCAGTGAACTAGCGGGGGGGCCACAGGAGACCCAGTACTTC; cdr3_aa: CASSELAGGPQETQYF
clone_size: .; j_call: TRBJ1-5; v_call: TRBV15; d_call: TRBD1; cdr3_nt: TGTGCCACGCTAGCAGGGGGGGGCCAGCCCCAGCATTTT; cdr3_aa: CATLAGGGQPQHF
clone_size: .; j_call: TRBJ1-1; v_call: TRBV5-1; d_call: .; cdr3_nt: TGCGCCAGCAGCTCTGGGAACACTGAAGCTTTCTTT; cdr3_aa: CASSSGNTEAFF
clone_size: .; j_call: TRBJ2-6; v_call: TRBV5-1; d_call: .; cdr3_nt: TGCGCCAGCAGCTTGGGTGGTGTGGCTGGGGCCAACGTCCTGACTTTC; cdr3_aa: CASSLGGVAGANVLTF
clone_size: .; j_call: TRBJ1-5; v_call: TRBV19; d_call: TRBD1; cdr3_nt: TGTGCCAGTAGCCCGGGACAGGGTCGTCGTCAGCCCCAGCATTTT; cdr3_aa: CASSPGQGRRQPQHF